This entry lists 17 T cell receptor beta chains sequenced from one sample in a study of blood T cell repertoires in COVID-19 (dated by TCRdb to 2020 to 2021). The library relied on the immunoSEQ multiplex PCR assay. TCRdb carries this immuneACCESS record with in-frame sequences only. Its versions omit some clonotypes, under half of them owing to an unresolved V gene in the studies checked, with the rest unexplained. The sample records 360,000 or so clones, about nine tenths of which are singletons. The top ten constitute 0.85% to 1.3% of the sample. Sequenced sample: PBMCs or T cells enriched from blood (not recorded which). These TCRs come from a young woman who had been exposed to COVID-19.

The chain is built from TRBV29-1 and TRBJ2-7; D remains unclear. Trimming pared 4 bases from V and 4 bases from J, leaving 2 bases between. From germline, CDR1 is SQVTM and CDR2 ANQGSEA. The CDR3 runs 9 residues. The CDR3 here is CSVAYEQYF. CDR3 DNA sequence: TGCAGCGTTGCTTACGAGCAGTACTTC.

The chain links TRBV5-1 to TRBJ1-1; 8 nucleotides align to TRBD1. Looked up from germline, CDR1 is SGHRS and CDR2 is YFSETQ. The junction had 10 bases not matched to a gene; V was cut back by 0 bases and J by 3 bases. The CDR3 is 17 residues long. The CDR3 DNA reads TGCGCCAGCAGCTTGGGGGCAGGGGGCCGAGGAGACACTGAAGCTTTCTTT. It translates to CASSLGAGGRGDTEAFF. Full variable domain (remainder filled in from reference TRBV5-1 and TRBJ1-1): KAGVTQTPRYLIKTRGQQVTLSCSPISGHRSVSWYQQTPGQGLQFLFEYFSETQRNKGNFPGRFSGRQFSNSRSEMNVSTLELGDSALYLCASSLGAGGRGDTEAFFGQGTRLTVV.

V and J are TRBV25-1 and TRBJ2-4; no clear D gene. The V gene's germline CDR1 is MGHDK and CDR2 SYGVNS. The CDR3 is made up of 18 amino acids. The germline V and J ends were trimmed by 2 bases and 1 base, with 18 bases remaining between them. The CDR3 nucleotides read TGTGCCAGCAGTGAACGGGTCTCTGGAAGTATTGCCAAAAACATTCAGTACTTC. It translates to CASSERVSGSIAKNIQYF. The full variable domain, completed using reference TRBV25-1 and TRBJ2-4, is EADIYQTPRYLVIGTGKKITLECSQTMGHDKMYWYQQDPGMELHLIHYSYGVNSTEKGDLSSESTVSRIRTEHFPLTLESARPSHTSQYLCASSERVSGSIAKNIQYFGAGTRLSVL.

V usage is TRBV19 and J usage is TRBJ2-5; no clear D. Trimming removed 6 bases at V and 1 base at J, with 9 bases between. CDR1 is LNHDA and CDR2 is SQIVND in the germline V gene (reference sequence). This CDR3 is built from 13 residues. CDR3 in amino acids: CASSTVPQETQYF. CDR3 sequence (DNA): TGTGCCAGTAGCACAGTTCCCCAAGAGACCCAGTACTTC.

This chain uses TRBV3-1 (or the pseudogene TRBV3-2) with TRBJ1-2; D unclear. The CDR3 is 13 amino acids. Per the germline V gene, CDR1 is LGHDT and CDR2 is YNNKEL (reference sequence). With 4 bases removed from V and 1 base from J, the gap between germline ends came to 7 bases. CDR3 amino acids: CASSPGVNYGYTF. As DNA, the CDR3 is TGTGCCAGCAGCCCGGGTGTTAACTATGGCTACACCTTC.

The rearrangement links TRBV27 to TRBJ1-1; possibly TRBD1 for D (6 bases). V was trimmed by 2 bases and J by 12 bases, leaving 16 bases between them. CDR3 size: 13 residues. Per the germline V gene, CDR1 is MNHEY and CDR2 is SMNVEV (reference sequence). The CDR3 here is CASSLTGTTGTFF. CDR3 in DNA: TGTGCCAGCAGTTTAACTGGGACAACTGGGACTTTCTTT.

The chain carries TRBV19 and TRBJ1-3; D is unresolved. Looked up from germline, CDR1 is LNHDA and CDR2 is SQIVND (reference sequence). CDR3 length: 14 residues. V was shortened by 3 bases and J by 4 bases, with 10 bases between the two germline ends. The CDR3 bases are TGTGCCAGTAGTATCTCCATAGCCGGAAACACCATATATTTT. Its protein is CASSISIAGNTIYF.

The chain is built from TRBV29-1 and TRBJ2-7, with 8 bases identical to TRBD1. The CDR3 runs to 12 residues. The V gene end was trimmed by 7 bases and the J gene end by 7 bases; junction bases not matched to a gene: 9. Germline V CDR1 and CDR2: SQVTM, ANQGSEA. CDR3 coding DNA: TGCAGCGGGGGGAGGACAGGGAATGAGCAGTACTTC. Translation gives CSGGRTGNEQYF.

The J gene is TRBJ2-3, the V gene TRBV4-2, with 16 bases aligning to TRBD2. This CDR3 contains 18 residues. CDR1 is LGHNA and CDR2 is YNFKEQ in the germline V gene. V dropped 4 bases and J dropped 3; count of bases not matched to a gene: 7. The CDR3: CASSPGLAGGPGTDTQYF. The CDR3 nucleotides are TGTGCCAGCAGCCCGGGACTAGCGGGAGGGCCCGGAACAGATACGCAGTATTTT.

V usage is TRBV20-1 and J usage is TRBJ1-6, with 7 bases identical to TRBD1. Germline trimming cut 3 bases from V and 5 bases from J; bases unmatched to any gene: 7. Germline V gene sequence: CDR1 DFQATT, CDR2 SNEGSKA (reference sequence). This CDR3 is 15 amino acids long. The CDR3 sequence is CSASIQGENNSPLHF. DNA of the CDR3: TGCAGTGCTAGTATTCAGGGGGAGAATAATTCACCCCTCCACTTT.

This sequence joins TRBV30 and TRBJ2-1; 8 nucleotides agree with TRBD1. V dropped 4 bases and J dropped 6; count of bases not matched to a gene: 8. This CDR3 spans 14 amino acids. Germline V CDR1 and CDR2: GTSNPN, SVGIG (reference sequence). CDR3 nucleotide sequence: TGTGCCTGGACAGGGGGCCCGGTGGGCAATGAGCAGTTCTTC. This sequence encodes CAWTGGPVGNEQFF.

The genes are TRBV9 and TRBJ2-2; TRBD2 is a possible D gene (6 bases). CDR1 is SGDLS and CDR2 is YYNGEE in the germline V gene. The V end was cut by 4 bases, the J end by 4 bases, with 14 bases between. The CDR3 runs 15 residues. The CDR3 loop is CASSPLGRRTGELFF. The CDR3 nucleotides read TGTGCCAGCAGCCCCTTAGGGAGGCGCACCGGGGAGCTGTTTTTT.

This clone was detected once. The chain combines TRBV2 with TRBJ2-5; 9 nucleotides line up with TRBD1. The CDR3 consists of 15 residues. Looked up from germline, CDR1 is SNHLY and CDR2 is FYNNEI. The J segment lost 3 bases and the V segment lost 4 bases, leaving 6 bases of the junction unmatched. Written as DNA, the CDR3 is TGTGCCAGCAGTGGGGGACAGGGAAGGGAAGAGACCCAGTACTTC. Translating gives CASSGGQGREETQYF.

The chain uses TRBV12-3 or TRBV12-4 and TRBJ2-7, with D possibly being TRBD2 (6 bases). This CDR3 is built from 13 residues. Deletions cut 5 bases from V and 3 bases from J, with 11 bases between. Written as DNA, the CDR3 is TGTGCCAGCAGTCCTCGCGGGATCTACGAGCAGTACTTC. Its translation is CASSPRGIYEQYF.

This chain links TRBV7-9 with TRBJ2-7; 9 bases match TRBD1. The CDR3 has 15 amino acids. Per germline, CDR1 SEHNR and CDR2 FQNEAQ (reference sequence). The ends lost 1 base at V and 3 bases at J; junction bases unmatched: 4. The CDR3 spells CASSLETGGFYEQYF. CDR3 DNA sequence: TGTGCCAGCAGCTTAGAGACAGGGGGATTCTACGAGCAGTACTTC.

V gene TRBV5-1 combines with J gene TRBJ1-2, with D tentatively TRBD1 (6 bases). CDR1 is SGHRS and CDR2 is YFSETQ in the germline V gene. V dropped 4 bases and J dropped 8 bases, with 12 bases sitting between them. The CDR3 spans 12 residues. The CDR3 reads CASSLQGWGYTF. For the CDR3, the DNA is TGCGCCAGCAGCCTACAGGGCTGGGGCTACACCTTC.

The CDR3 reads CASSFSEAYGYTF. The CDR3 region has the DNA TGTGCCAGCAGCTTCTCTGAGGCCTATGGCTACACCTTC. The chain recombines TRBV7-9 with TRBJ1-2; no definite D call. Looked up from germline, CDR1 is SEHNR and CDR2 is FQNEAQ (reference sequence). This CDR3 region has 13 residues. The V and J ends lost 3 bases and 4 bases respectively, with 9 bases between them.